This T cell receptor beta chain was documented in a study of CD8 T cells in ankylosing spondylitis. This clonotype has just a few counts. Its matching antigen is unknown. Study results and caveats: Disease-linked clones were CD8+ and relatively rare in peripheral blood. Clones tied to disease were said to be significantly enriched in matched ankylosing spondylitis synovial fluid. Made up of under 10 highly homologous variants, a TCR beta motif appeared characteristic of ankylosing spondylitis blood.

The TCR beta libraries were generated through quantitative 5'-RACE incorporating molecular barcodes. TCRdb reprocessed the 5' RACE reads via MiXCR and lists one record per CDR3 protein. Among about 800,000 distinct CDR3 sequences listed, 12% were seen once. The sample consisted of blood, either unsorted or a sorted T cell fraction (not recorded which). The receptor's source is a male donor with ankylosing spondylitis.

The CDR3 loop is CASKWSGGTDTQYF. The CDR3 bases are TGTGCCAGCAAATGGTCAGGCGGCACAGATACGCAGTATTTT. The chain joins TRBV6-2 or TRBV6-3 to TRBJ2-3; D not resolved. Per germline, CDR1 MNHEY and CDR2 SVGEGT. V was pared by 7 bases and J by 1 base, with 12 bases between. The CDR3 length is 14 residues.